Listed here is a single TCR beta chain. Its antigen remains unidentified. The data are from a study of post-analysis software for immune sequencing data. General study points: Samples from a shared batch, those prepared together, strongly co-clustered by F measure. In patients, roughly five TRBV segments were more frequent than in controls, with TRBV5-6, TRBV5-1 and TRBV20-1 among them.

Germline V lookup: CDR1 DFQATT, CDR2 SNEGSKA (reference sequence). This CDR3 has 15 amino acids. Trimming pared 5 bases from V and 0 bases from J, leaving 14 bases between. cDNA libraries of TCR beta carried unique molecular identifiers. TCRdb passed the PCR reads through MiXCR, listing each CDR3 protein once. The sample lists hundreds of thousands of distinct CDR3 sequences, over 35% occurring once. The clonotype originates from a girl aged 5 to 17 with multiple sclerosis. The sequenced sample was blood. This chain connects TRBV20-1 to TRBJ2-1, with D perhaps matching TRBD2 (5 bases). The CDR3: CSAFIRESSYNEQFF. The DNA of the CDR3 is TGCAGTGCTTTCATACGGGAAAGCTCCTACAATGAGCAGTTCTTC.